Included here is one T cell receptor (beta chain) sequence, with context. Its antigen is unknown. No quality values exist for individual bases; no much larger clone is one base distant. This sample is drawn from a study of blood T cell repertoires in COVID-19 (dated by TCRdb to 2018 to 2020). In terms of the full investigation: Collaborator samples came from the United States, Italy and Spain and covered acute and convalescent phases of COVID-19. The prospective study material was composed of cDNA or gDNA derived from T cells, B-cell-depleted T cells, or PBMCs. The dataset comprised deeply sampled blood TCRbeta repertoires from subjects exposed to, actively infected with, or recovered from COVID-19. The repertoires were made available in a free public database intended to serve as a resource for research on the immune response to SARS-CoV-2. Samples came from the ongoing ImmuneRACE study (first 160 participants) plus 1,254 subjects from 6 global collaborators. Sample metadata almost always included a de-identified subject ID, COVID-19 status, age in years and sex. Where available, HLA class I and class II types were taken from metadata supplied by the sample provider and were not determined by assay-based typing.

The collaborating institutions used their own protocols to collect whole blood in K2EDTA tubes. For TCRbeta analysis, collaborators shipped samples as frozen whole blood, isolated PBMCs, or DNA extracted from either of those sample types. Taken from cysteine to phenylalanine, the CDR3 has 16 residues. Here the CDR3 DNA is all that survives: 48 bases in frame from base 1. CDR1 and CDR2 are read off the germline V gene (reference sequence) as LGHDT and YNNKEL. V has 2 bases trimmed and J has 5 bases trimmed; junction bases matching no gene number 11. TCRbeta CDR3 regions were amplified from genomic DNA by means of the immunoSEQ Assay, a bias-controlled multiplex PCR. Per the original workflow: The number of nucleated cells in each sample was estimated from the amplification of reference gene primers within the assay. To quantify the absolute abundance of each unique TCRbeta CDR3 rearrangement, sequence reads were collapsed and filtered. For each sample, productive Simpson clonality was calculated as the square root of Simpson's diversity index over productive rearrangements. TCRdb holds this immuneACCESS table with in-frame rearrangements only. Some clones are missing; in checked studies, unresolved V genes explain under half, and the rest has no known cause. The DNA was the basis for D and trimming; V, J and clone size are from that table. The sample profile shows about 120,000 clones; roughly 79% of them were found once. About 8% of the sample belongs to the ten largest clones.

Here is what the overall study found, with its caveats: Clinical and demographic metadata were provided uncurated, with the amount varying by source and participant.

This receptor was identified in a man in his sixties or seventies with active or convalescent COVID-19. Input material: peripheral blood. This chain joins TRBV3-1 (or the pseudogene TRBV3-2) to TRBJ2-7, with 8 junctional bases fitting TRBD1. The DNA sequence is TGTGCCAGCAGCCAATCTGGGGTAACAGGGGGGAACGAGCAGTACTTC. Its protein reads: CASSQSGVTGGNEQYF.